Sequencing of this TCR beta chain was carried out in a study of cytomegalovirus exposure and HLA in healthy donors. Study-wide points: Immune exposure was documented only through CMV serostatus.

Per germline, CDR1 SGHRS and CDR2 YFSETQ. V was clipped by 6 bases and J by 10 bases, with 20 bases between them. The CDR3 has 14 residues. PCR used 60 Vbeta primers and 13 Jbeta primers. This table comes from immunoSEQ multiplex PCR, and its TCRdb copy is limited to in-frame clones, with some not included. In the table there are 270,000 or so clones, over 90% of which are singletons. As for this clone: Its specificity is unknown.

The chain links TRBV5-1 to TRBJ2-1; the D gene is possibly TRBD2 (6 bases). This receptor was taken from a girl aged 2-10 years in good health and CMV-seronegative. The specimen sequenced was PBMCs. The CDR3 spells CASNPPGEALEQFF. CDR3 DNA: TGCGCCAGCAACCCGCCGGGGGAGGCCCTCGAGCAGTTCTTC.